Listed below are T cell receptor beta chains from one sample, sequenced in a study of OX40 agonist ivuxolimab in advanced cancers. The repertoire was sequenced with immunoSEQ multiplex PCR; TCRdb's copy has only in-frame clones and lacks some. This sample has around 8,000 clones, with 55% to 85% found just once. Material: CD4+ or CD8+ T cells sorted from blood, obtained in a trial of the OX40 agonist ivuxolimab. The source of these receptors is an adult with an advanced solid tumor such as melanoma, head and neck, liver or kidney cancer. CDR3s include the opening cysteine and the closing phenylalanine or tryptophan. D genes are given only for firm matches. Clone size is stated in some rows and not others, as once, few, many or a class when expanded.

TRBD1,.,12,TRBV7-8,TRBJ1-6,TGTGCCAGCGGGACAGGGGATTCACCCCTCCACTTT,CASGTGDSPLHF
.,.,14,TRBV7-8,TRBJ2-7,TGTGCCAGCAGCTTAGTCGGCAGGGTCTACGAGCAGTACTTC,CASSLVGRVYEQYF
TRBD1,.,15,TRBV7-9,TRBJ2-7,TGTGCCAGCAGCTTAAGCCGACAGGGGGCGGTCGAGCAGTACTTC,CASSLSRQGAVEQYF
.,.,15,TRBV29-1,TRBJ2-4,TGCAGCGTTGCTAGTTCCCTTCTAGCCAAAAACATTCAGTACTTC,CSVASSLLAKNIQYF
TRBD2,.,14,TRBV7-8,TRBJ2-5,TGTGCCAGCAGCAAGACTAGCGGCACAGAGACCCAGTACTTC,CASSKTSGTETQYF
TRBD1,.,15,TRBV6-1,TRBJ1-1,TGTGCCAGCAGTGAAAGGAGGGGACAGGGGGGGCGAGCTTTCTTT,CASSERRGQGGRAFF
TRBD2,.,16,TRBV14,TRBJ2-2,TGTGCCAGCAGCCAACGCGGGGGGATTTCATACGGGGAGCTGTTTTTT,CASSQRGGISYGELFF
.,.,13,TRBV5-8,TRBJ1-5,TGTGCCAGCGAACAGAATAGCAATCAGCCCCAGCATTTT,CASEQNSNQPQHF
.,.,13,TRBV4-3,TRBJ2-1,TGCGCCAGCAGCCAAGGGGGGCGCGATGAGCAGTTCTTC,CASSQGGRDEQFF
.,once,14,TRBV9,TRBJ1-2,TGTGCCAGCAGCGTAGCTGACAGCTTCTATGGCTACACCTTC,CASSVADSFYGYTF
TRBD1,large,13,TRBV19,TRBJ2-1,TGTGCCAGTAGTATGGAAGGGGGCAGTGAGCAGTTCTTC,CASSMEGGSEQFF
.,.,12,TRBV5-4,TRBJ2-7,TGTGCCAGCAGCGCGGGGTTCTACGAGCAGTACTTC,CASSAGFYEQYF